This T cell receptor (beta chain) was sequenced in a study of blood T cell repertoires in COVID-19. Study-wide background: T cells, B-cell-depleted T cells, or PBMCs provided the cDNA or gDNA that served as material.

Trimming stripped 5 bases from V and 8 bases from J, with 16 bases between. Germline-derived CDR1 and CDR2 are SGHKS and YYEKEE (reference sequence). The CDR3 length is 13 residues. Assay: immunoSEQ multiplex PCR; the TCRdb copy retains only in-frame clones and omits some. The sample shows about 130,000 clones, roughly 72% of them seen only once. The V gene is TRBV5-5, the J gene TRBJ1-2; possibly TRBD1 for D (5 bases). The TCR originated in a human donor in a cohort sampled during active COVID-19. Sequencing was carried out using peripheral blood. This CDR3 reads CASSPGDAQGYTF. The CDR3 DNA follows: TGTGCCAGCAGTCCGGGGGACGCGCAGGGCTACACCTTC.